Below are 14 T cell receptor beta chains sequenced from a single sample in a study of spatial heterogeneity in lung cancer. Overall study findings and caveats: Counts that tracked tumor mutation counts were those of expanded intratumoral alpha and beta TCRs.

Their antigens remain unidentified. Via MiXCR, TCRdb re-called the 5' RACE reads, giving one row per CDR3 protein. The table includes fewer than 9,000 distinct CDR3 sequences, more than 6.5% detected once. As to time point: sample taken at primary tumor resection. Sequencing used lung tumor tissue, obtained at surgery. The receptors stem from a female donor with early-stage non-small cell lung cancer.

In its sample, this clonotype was seen many times. This beta chain turned up in a library designed for alpha chains; as an off-target read, its abundance says little. The V call is TRBV7-8, the J call TRBJ2-1; TRBD2 matches at 10 bases. The V gene's germline CDR1 is SGHVS and CDR2 FQNEAQ. Germline trimming cut 10 bases from V and 5 bases from J; bases unmatched to any gene: 5. The CDR3 spans 13 residues. CDR3 coding DNA: TGTGCCACTGGGACTAGCGCGGACAATGAGCAGTTCTTC. It encodes CATGTSADNEQFF.

A note on this clonotype: Because this beta chain is a stray read in a library intended to capture alpha chains, its abundance should not be given much weight. The rearrangement uses TRBV20-1 and TRBJ1-4; 8 bases align to TRBD1. V lost 6 bases, J lost 0 bases, and 3 bases stayed unmatched. In germline, CDR1 is DFQATT, CDR2 SNEGSKA (reference sequence). The CDR3 totals 14 residues. This chain's CDR3 is CSARQGPTNEKLFF. CDR3 bases: TGCAGTGCCCGACAGGGGCCAACTAATGAAAAACTGTTTTTT.

This clonotype is categorized as medium-sized. For a library built for alpha chains, this beta chain is a stray read; little rests on its size. V usage is TRBV20-1 and J usage is TRBJ2-3; D possibly corresponds to TRBD2 (6 bases). This CDR3 comprises 12 residues. CDR1 is DFQATT, CDR2 SNEGSKA, per germline (reference sequence). V was clipped by 6 bases and J by 1 base, with 8 bases between them. The CDR3 DNA sequence: TGCAGTGCCGGGAGAGGCACAGATACGCAGTATTTT. Translation: CSAGRGTDTQYF.

In its sample, this clonotype is medium-sized. The library was built for alpha chains, so this beta chain is an off-target read and its size means little. This chain joins TRBV5-1 and TRBJ2-1, with no clear D. Looked up from germline, CDR1 is SGHRS and CDR2 is YFSETQ. CDR3 size: 11 residues. V was pared by 2 bases and J by 10 bases, with 7 bases between. The CDR3 reads CASSFEREQFF. The DNA for the CDR3 is TGCGCCAGCAGCTTCGAGCGAGAGCAGTTCTTC.

There are many counts of this clonotype. This beta chain is a stray read from a library made for alpha chains; its abundance is not meaningful. V gene TRBV5-1 combines with J gene TRBJ2-1; either TRBD1 or TRBD2 may fit D (5 bases each). V lost 1 base and J lost 0, with 11 bases in between. CDR1 and CDR2 (germline): SGHRS, YFSETQ. The CDR3 is 16 amino acids. As DNA, the CDR3 is TGCGCCAGCAGCTTGTGGGAGACAGTCTCCTACAATGAGCAGTTCTTC. The encoded protein is CASSLWETVSYNEQFF.

Judged by abundance, this clonotype is medium-sized. Since the library was made to target alpha chains, this beta chain is a stray read and its abundance is not meaningful. This sequence joins TRBV7-9 and TRBJ2-2; D gene uncertain. V was clipped by 4 bases and J by 3 bases, with 12 bases between them. This CDR3 region has 15 residues. Germline V gene data show CDR1 as SEHNR and CDR2 as FQNEAQ (reference sequence). CDR3 nucleotides: TGTGCCAGCAGCTCCGTCCCCGCCGACACCGGGGAGCTGTTTTTT. It encodes CASSSVPADTGELFF.

This clonotype has at least ten counts. The size of this beta chain means little, since it is a stray read in a library made for alpha chains. This chain connects TRBV28 to TRBJ1-2; 7 bases match TRBD1. J gave up 3 bases and V 4 bases, and 5 bases lay outside the gene matches. This CDR3 contains 14 residues. The germline gives CDR1 MDHEN, CDR2 SYDVKM. The CDR3 spells CASSSGQAHYGYTF. DNA for the CDR3: TGTGCCAGCAGTTCAGGACAGGCGCACTATGGCTACACCTTC.

This clonotype is classed as medium-sized. Since it is a stray read in a library aimed at alpha chains, this beta chain has a size that is not meaningful. The chain recombines TRBV7-3 with TRBJ2-1, with 9 bases matching TRBD1. This CDR3 spans 16 amino acids. Germline assignment: CDR1 SGHTA and CDR2 FQGTGA. The trim removed 0 bases at V and 3 bases at J, leaving 3 bases unmatched. The CDR3 coding sequence is TGTGCCAGCAGCTTAACTGGGACAGGGAACTACAATGAGCAGTTCTTC. Translating it yields CASSLTGTGNYNEQFF.

By sample fraction, this clonotype is medium-sized (0.01 to 0.1%). With the library built for alpha chains, this beta chain is off target and its frequency is not meaningful. This chain joins TRBV2 and TRBJ1-5; possibly TRBD1 for D (5 bases). The CDR3 is 14 residues long. V was trimmed by 3 bases and J by 5 bases, leaving 11 bases between them. Looked up from germline, CDR1 is SNHLY and CDR2 is FYNNEI. The CDR3 region is CASSDFGDYQPQHF. In DNA form, the CDR3 reads TGTGCCAGCAGTGATTTCGGGGACTATCAGCCCCAGCATTTT.

The sample holds many counts of this clonotype. For a library built for alpha chains, this beta chain is a stray read; little rests on its size. The J gene is TRBJ2-3, the V gene TRBV7-2; 8 bases are a match to TRBD2. CDR3 length: 20 amino acids. The J segment lost 6 bases and the V segment lost 5 bases, leaving 25 bases of the junction unmatched. Germline lookup yields CDR1 SGHTA and CDR2 FQGNSA. CDR3 sequence reads: CASSPRPYTSGGGGVDTQYF. The CDR3 DNA reads as TGTGCCAGCAGCCCACGCCCCTACACTAGCGGAGGAGGGGGTGTGGATACGCAGTATTTT. The whole variable domain, remainder taken from reference TRBV7-2 and TRBJ2-3, is GAGVSQSPSNKVTEKGKDVELRCDPISGHTALYWYRQSLGQGLEFLIYFQGNSAPDKSGLPSDRFSAERTGGSVSTLTIQRTQQEDSAVYLCASSPRPYTSGGGGVDTQYFGPGTRLTVL.

This clonotype was counted only a few times. A read error may produce the germline difference seen at one junction end. The size of this beta chain means little, since it is a stray read in a library made for alpha chains. The chain has TRBV20-1 and TRBJ2-5; 10 bases map to TRBD1. The germline gives CDR1 DFQATT, CDR2 SNEGSKA (reference sequence). The CDR3 is made up of 14 amino acids. This chain's CDR3 is CSARDRTGGQTQYF. The CDR3 nucleotides are TGCAGTGCAAGAGATAGGACAGGGGGTCAGACCCAGTACTTC.

A note on this clonotype: One junction end does not reproduce the germline sequence, and a read error may be involved. In a library made to pick up alpha chains, this beta chain is a stray read with a size that means little. V and J are TRBV5-1 and TRBJ2-7; tentative D call: TRBD1 (6 bases). The length of the CDR3 is 15 residues. Germline CDR1 SGHRS, CDR2 YFSETQ. CDR3 nucleotides: TGCGCCAGCAGCTCTAGTGGGGGCACCTCCTACGGGCAGTACTTC. Protein product: CASSSSGGTSYGQYF.

Worth noting for this clonotype: This beta chain turned up in a library designed for alpha chains; as an off-target read, its abundance says little. This chain joins TRBV7-9 and TRBJ2-2; 7 bases are shared with TRBD1. Germline assignment: CDR1 SEHNR and CDR2 FQNEAQ (reference sequence). The J segment lost 2 bases and the V segment lost 8 bases, leaving 5 bases of the junction unmatched. This CDR3 is 14 amino acids long. In DNA, the CDR3 is TGTGCCAGCGACAGGGACCCTAACACCGGGGAGCTGTTTTTT. It is translated as CASDRDPNTGELFF.

This clonotype was recorded many times. This beta chain is off target for a library built for alpha chains, so its abundance means little. The rearrangement links TRBV29-1 to TRBJ1-1; no reliable D call. Trimming stripped 4 bases from V and 1 base from J, with 10 bases between. CDR3 length: 13 residues. Germline-derived CDR1 and CDR2 are SQVTM and ANQGSEA. CDR3 amino acids: CSVVRTPNTEAFF. CDR3 DNA sequence: TGCAGCGTTGTCCGGACCCCGAACACTGAAGCTTTCTTT.